This T cell receptor beta chain came from a study of blood T cell repertoires in COVID-19. The overall study: Samples came from the United States, Italy and Spain, spanning acute and convalescent COVID-19.

Germline V gives CDR1 MDHEN, CDR2 SYDVKM. Deletions cut 4 bases from V and 7 bases from J, with 9 bases between. The CDR3 has 12 amino acids. Sequencing used immunoSEQ multiplex PCR; TCRdb keeps in-frame clones, though not all of them. The table has hundreds of thousands of clones, more than 75% seen once; the top ten hold around 2%. The origin of this receptor is a woman between 55 and 75 years old in a cohort exposed to, infected with or recovered from COVID-19 (not recorded which). J is TRBJ2-3 and V is TRBV28; no firm D call. Sequencing input: PBMCs or T cells enriched from blood (not recorded which). The CDR3 sequence is CASSSGWNTQYF. In nucleotides, the CDR3 is TGTGCCAGCAGTTCCGGGTGGAATACGCAGTATTTT.